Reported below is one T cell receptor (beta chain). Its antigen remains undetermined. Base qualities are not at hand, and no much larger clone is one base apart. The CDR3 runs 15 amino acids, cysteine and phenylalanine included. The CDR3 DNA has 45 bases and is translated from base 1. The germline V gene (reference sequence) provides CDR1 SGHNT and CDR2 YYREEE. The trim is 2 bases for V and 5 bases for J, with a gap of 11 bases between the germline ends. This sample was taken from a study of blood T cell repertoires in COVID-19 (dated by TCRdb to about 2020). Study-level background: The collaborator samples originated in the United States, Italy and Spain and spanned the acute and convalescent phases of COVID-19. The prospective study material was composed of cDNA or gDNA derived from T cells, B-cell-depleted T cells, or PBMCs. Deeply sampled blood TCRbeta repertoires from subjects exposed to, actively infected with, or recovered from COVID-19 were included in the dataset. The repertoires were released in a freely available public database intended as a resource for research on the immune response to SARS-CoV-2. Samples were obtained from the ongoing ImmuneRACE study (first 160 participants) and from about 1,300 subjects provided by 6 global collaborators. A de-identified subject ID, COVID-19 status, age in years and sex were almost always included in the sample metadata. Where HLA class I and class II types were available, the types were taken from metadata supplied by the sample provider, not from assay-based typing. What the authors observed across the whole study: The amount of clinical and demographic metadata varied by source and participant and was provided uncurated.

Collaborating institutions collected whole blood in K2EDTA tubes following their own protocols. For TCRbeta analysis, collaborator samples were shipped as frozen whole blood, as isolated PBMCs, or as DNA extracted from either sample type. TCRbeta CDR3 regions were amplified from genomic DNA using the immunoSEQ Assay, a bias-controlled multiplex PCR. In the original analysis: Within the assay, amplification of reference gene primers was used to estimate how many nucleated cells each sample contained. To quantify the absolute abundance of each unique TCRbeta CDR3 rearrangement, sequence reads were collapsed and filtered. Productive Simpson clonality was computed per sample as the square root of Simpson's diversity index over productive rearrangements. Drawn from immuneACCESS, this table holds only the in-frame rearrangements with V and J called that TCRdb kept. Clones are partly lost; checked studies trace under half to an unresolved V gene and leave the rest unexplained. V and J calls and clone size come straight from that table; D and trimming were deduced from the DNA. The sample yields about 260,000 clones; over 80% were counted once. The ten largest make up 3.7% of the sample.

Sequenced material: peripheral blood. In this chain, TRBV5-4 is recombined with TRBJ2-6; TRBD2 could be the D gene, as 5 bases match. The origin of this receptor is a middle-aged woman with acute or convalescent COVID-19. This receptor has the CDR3 CASSFRGTRANVLTF. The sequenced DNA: TGTGCCAGCAGCTTTCGGGGTACTCGGGCCAACGTCCTGACTTTC.